This is a list of T cell receptor beta chains from one sample in a study of neurological immune-mediated disorders. Using its own MiXCR run on the 5' RACE reads, TCRdb lists one record per CDR3 protein. The sample records over 55,000 distinct CDR3 sequences, roughly 10% being singletons. The sample taken for sequencing was PBMCs. The receptor set was obtained from a male donor with HTLV-1-associated myelopathy (HAM/TSP). CDR3s leave out the opening cysteine and the closing phenylalanine or tryptophan. Fields, in order: clone size, V gene, D gene, CDR3 protein. D genes are given only for firm matches. Some rows mark clone size as missing; the rest say once, few, many or name a class of expanded clone.

clone_size: -
v_call: TRBV2
d_call: -
cdr3_aa: ASSAGPRGQSYEQY

clone_size: many
v_call: TRBV12-3/TRBV12-4
d_call: -
cdr3_aa: ASSPPPRGSGANVLT

clone_size: many
v_call: TRBV20-1
d_call: -
cdr3_aa: SAKSYGQMNTEAF

clone_size: many
v_call: TRBV28
d_call: TRBD1
cdr3_aa: ASSWTRTGNTGELF

clone_size: many
v_call: TRBV5-1
d_call: TRBD1
cdr3_aa: ASRSGGGEVNTEAF

clone_size: many
v_call: TRBV15
d_call: TRBD1
cdr3_aa: ATSRDPQGATYEQY

clone_size: many
v_call: TRBV20-1
d_call: TRBD1
cdr3_aa: SATPGQGNGYT

clone_size: many
v_call: TRBV20-1
d_call: -
cdr3_aa: SAREGSSNTEAF

clone_size: many
v_call: TRBV6-2/TRBV6-3
d_call: -
cdr3_aa: ASSAGYRYADTQY

clone_size: many
v_call: TRBV3-1
d_call: -
cdr3_aa: ASSHASWDEQY

clone_size: -
v_call: TRBV7-8
d_call: TRBD2
cdr3_aa: ASSLVTSGSFYNEQF

clone_size: -
v_call: TRBV6-4
d_call: TRBD2
cdr3_aa: ASSALAGGLGEQF

clone_size: many
v_call: TRBV5-5
d_call: -
cdr3_aa: ASSLVKGSNTGELF

clone_size: many
v_call: TRBV20-1
d_call: -
cdr3_aa: SARPDREYSNQPQH

clone_size: many
v_call: TRBV6-2/TRBV6-3
d_call: TRBD1
cdr3_aa: ASTDRDSTDTQY

clone_size: many
v_call: TRBV5-1
d_call: -
cdr3_aa: ASSLAMALYNEQF

clone_size: many
v_call: TRBV6-4
d_call: TRBD2
cdr3_aa: ASSDTGTSATDTQY

clone_size: many
v_call: TRBV29-1
d_call: TRBD2
cdr3_aa: SGRPGGRDEQF

clone_size: many
v_call: TRBV12-3/TRBV12-4
d_call: -
cdr3_aa: ASSLYDDSPLH

clone_size: many
v_call: TRBV5-1
d_call: TRBD1
cdr3_aa: ASSPGQARGGELF

clone_size: many
v_call: TRBV7-2
d_call: -
cdr3_aa: ASSPRVGNQPQH

clone_size: many
v_call: TRBV27
d_call: -
cdr3_aa: ASRAIQSLGYT

clone_size: many
v_call: TRBV12-3/TRBV12-4
d_call: -
cdr3_aa: ASTRQGFQGNTIY

clone_size: many
v_call: TRBV9
d_call: TRBD2
cdr3_aa: ASSPPAGVDTQY

clone_size: many
v_call: TRBV5-1
d_call: -
cdr3_aa: ASSLGYQSTYEQY

clone_size: many
v_call: TRBV7-2
d_call: -
cdr3_aa: ASSLPGGGPTEAF

clone_size: many
v_call: TRBV30
d_call: -
cdr3_aa: AWSWSSNTGELF

clone_size: many
v_call: TRBV20-1
d_call: -
cdr3_aa: SARVRTAVYNSPLH

clone_size: many
v_call: TRBV7-2
d_call: -
cdr3_aa: ASSLGHSRGNTIY

clone_size: many
v_call: TRBV11-2
d_call: -
cdr3_aa: ASSLRQILAKNIQY

clone_size: many
v_call: TRBV20-1
d_call: -
cdr3_aa: SARLGSGNTEAF

clone_size: many
v_call: TRBV5-1
d_call: -
cdr3_aa: ASSNLGSYNEQF

clone_size: many
v_call: TRBV6-2/TRBV6-3
d_call: -
cdr3_aa: ASRRTPRDQPQH

clone_size: many
v_call: TRBV7-2
d_call: -
cdr3_aa: ASSLSRSSYEQY

clone_size: many
v_call: TRBV6-5
d_call: -
cdr3_aa: ASSYSSLARGSSYEQY

clone_size: many
v_call: TRBV5-1
d_call: -
cdr3_aa: ASSLVTASTDTQY

clone_size: many
v_call: TRBV15
d_call: -
cdr3_aa: ATSRDRVGTEAF

clone_size: many
v_call: TRBV20-1
d_call: -
cdr3_aa: SASGLIRGLDDEQY

clone_size: many
v_call: TRBV12-3/TRBV12-4
d_call: -
cdr3_aa: ASSQSPQETQY

clone_size: many
v_call: TRBV27
d_call: -
cdr3_aa: ASSLRLTTDTQY

clone_size: few
v_call: TRBV29-1
d_call: -
cdr3_aa: SVVRDTYEQY

clone_size: many
v_call: TRBV20-1
d_call: TRBD2
cdr3_aa: SAISGGAINEQF

clone_size: many
v_call: TRBV11-3
d_call: -
cdr3_aa: ASSLDGVGGYEQY

clone_size: many
v_call: TRBV5-1
d_call: TRBD1
cdr3_aa: ASSSWTGNTEAF

clone_size: many
v_call: TRBV20-1
d_call: -
cdr3_aa: SARPGYEQY

clone_size: many
v_call: TRBV12-3/TRBV12-4
d_call: -
cdr3_aa: ASSFGGGDQPQH

clone_size: many
v_call: TRBV29-1
d_call: -
cdr3_aa: SVEDQTSRGETQY